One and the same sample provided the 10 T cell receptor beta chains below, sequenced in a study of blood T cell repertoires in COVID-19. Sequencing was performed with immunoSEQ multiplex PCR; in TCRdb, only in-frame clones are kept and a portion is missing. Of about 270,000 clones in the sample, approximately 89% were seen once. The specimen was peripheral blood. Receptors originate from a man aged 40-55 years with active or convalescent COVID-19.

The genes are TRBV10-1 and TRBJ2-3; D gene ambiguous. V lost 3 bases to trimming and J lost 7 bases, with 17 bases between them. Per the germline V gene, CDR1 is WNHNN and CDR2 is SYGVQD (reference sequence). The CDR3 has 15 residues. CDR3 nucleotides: TGCGCCAGCAGTGAATCGCTAGGCCCCCGCCATACGCAGTATTTT. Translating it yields CASSESLGPRHTQYF.

DNA of the CDR3: TGTGCCAGCAGCAAAGAAGAGGTAGCGGCCCGACTCCTCTACGAGCAGTACTTC. Encoded protein: CASSKEEVAARLLYEQYF. The rearrangement joins TRBV21-1 to TRBJ2-7; the table's TRBD2 call for D was not verified on the DNA. TRBV21-1 is flagged as a pseudogene. This CDR3 comprises 18 residues.

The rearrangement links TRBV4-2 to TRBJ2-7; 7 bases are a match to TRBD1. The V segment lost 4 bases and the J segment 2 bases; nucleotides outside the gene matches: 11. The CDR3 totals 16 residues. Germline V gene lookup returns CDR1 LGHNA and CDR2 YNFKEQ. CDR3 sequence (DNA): TGTGCCAGCAGCCCTACCCCCGGACAGGCCACCTACGAGCAGTACTTC. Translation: CASSPTPGQATYEQYF.

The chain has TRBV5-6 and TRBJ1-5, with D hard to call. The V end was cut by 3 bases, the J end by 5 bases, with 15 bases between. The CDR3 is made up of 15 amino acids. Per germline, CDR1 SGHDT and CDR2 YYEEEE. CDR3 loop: CASSSYFDIDQPQHF. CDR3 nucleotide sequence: TGTGCCAGCAGCTCGTACTTTGACATAGATCAGCCCCAGCATTTT.

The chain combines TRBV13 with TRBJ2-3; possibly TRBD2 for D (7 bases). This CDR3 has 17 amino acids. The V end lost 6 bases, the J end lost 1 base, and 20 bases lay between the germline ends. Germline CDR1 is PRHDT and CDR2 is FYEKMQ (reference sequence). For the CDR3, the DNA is TGTGCCAGCAGTCTACGGCGGGGGCAGATCGGCACAGATACGCAGTATTTT. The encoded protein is CASSLRRGQIGTDTQYF.

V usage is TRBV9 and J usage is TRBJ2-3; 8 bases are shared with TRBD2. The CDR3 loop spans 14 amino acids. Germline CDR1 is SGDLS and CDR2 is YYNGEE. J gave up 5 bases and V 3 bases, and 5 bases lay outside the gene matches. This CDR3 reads CASSDGGEIDTQYF. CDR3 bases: TGTGCCAGCAGCGACGGGGGGGAGATAGATACGCAGTATTTT.

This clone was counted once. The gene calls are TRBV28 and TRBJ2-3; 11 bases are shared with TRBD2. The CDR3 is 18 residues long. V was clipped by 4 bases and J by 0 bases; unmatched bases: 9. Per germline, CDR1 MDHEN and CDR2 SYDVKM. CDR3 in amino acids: CASSSLAGGKSSTDTQYF. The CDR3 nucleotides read TGTGCCAGCAGTTCCCTAGCGGGGGGAAAATCTAGCACAGATACGCAGTATTTT.

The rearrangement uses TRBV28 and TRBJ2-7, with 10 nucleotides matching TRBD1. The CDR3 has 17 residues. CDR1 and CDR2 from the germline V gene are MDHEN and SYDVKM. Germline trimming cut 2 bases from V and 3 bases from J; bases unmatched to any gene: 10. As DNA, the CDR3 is TGTGCCAGCAGTTTAATTCGGACAGGGGGTGTCTTCTACGAGCAGTACTTC. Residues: CASSLIRTGGVFYEQYF.

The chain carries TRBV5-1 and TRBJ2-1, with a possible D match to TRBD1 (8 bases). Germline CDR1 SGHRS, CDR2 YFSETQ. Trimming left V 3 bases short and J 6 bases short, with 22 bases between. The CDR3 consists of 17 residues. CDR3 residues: CASSSGRGQGASNEQFF. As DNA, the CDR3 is TGCGCCAGCAGCTCGGGGCGGGGGCAGGGGGCGAGCAATGAGCAGTTCTTC.

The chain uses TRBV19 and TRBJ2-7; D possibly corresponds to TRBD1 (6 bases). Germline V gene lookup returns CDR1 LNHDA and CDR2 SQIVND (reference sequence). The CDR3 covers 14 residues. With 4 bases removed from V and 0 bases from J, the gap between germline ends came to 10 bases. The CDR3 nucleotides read TGTGCCAGTAGTACCCAGGGGTTCTCCTACGAGCAGTACTTC. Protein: CASSTQGFSYEQYF.